Below are 25 T cell receptor beta chains sequenced from a single sample in a study of T cells in women clearing cervical HPV infection. The method was immunoSEQ multiplex PCR; TCRdb's version includes in-frame clones alone and lacks a portion of them. The listing records about 37,000 clones. Material for sequencing was blood buffy coat. These receptors were obtained from a woman aged 18-70 years with a cervical HPV16 infection that either progressed to CIN3+ or cleared (not recorded which).

On this clone itself: The observed sequence ends 3 residues before the CDR3 terminus, with the missing tail filled in from the germline J gene. V is TRBV7-9 and J is TRBJ2-7, with D perhaps TRBD2 (6 bases). V shed 8 bases and J shed 2 bases, with 19 bases lying between them. CDR1 is SEHNR and CDR2 is FQNEAQ in the germline V gene (reference sequence). This CDR3 contains 15 residues. CDR3 sequence reads: CASSPTGGGAYEQYF. The part of the CDR3 DNA that was read is TGTGCCAGCTCCCCCACGGGTGGAGGGGCCTACGAG.

Remarks on this clone: The sequence runs out 3 residues before the end of the CDR3; the remainder is reconstructed from the germline J gene. This chain uses TRBV29-1 with TRBJ2-7; TRBD1 aligns across 8 bases. Germline CDR1 SQVTM, CDR2 ANQGSEA. The CDR3 totals 12 residues. V was clipped by 6 bases and J by 5 bases; unmatched bases: 6. The sequenced CDR3 bases are TGCAGCGTGGACAGGGTGGGTCACGAG. Translation gives CSVDRVGHE. The full CDR3 is CSVDRVGHEQYF.

Comment on this clone: The read terminates 3 residues ahead of where the CDR3 ends, so the germline J gene completes it. The rearrangement joins TRBV14 to TRBJ2-4; D perhaps matches TRBD2 (5 bases). V lost 1 base, J lost 7 bases, and 14 bases lay in between. CDR1 and CDR2 from the germline V gene are SGHDN and FVKESK. CDR3 size: 15 residues. The sequenced part of the CDR3 DNA is TGTGCCAGCAGCCAAGTCGGAGGTAACGGGAACATT. Translated: CASSQVGGNGNI. Given in full, the CDR3 is CASSQVGGNGNIQYF.

On this clone itself: Read sequence stops 3 residues before the CDR3 end, and the germline J gene provides the missing end. Within the sample, other DNA sequences also encode this same CDR3. This chain connects TRBV7-9 to TRBJ1-3, with D maybe TRBD1 (5 bases). Per the germline V gene, CDR1 is SEHNR and CDR2 is FQNEAQ (reference sequence). The CDR3 extends over 15 amino acids. V lost 2 bases and J 4 bases, leaving 12 bases between the germline ends. The CDR3 protein is CASSLSQVLGNTIYF. The sequenced CDR3 bases are TGTGCCAGCAGCTTATCACAGGTGCTAGGAAACACC.

Details on this clone: The read stops 3 residues short of the end of the CDR3; the missing end is completed from the germline J gene. The rearrangement joins TRBV12-3 or TRBV12-4 to TRBJ1-1, with 7 bases fitting TRBD1. The CDR3 consists of 14 residues. The junction had 10 bases not matched to a gene; V was cut back by 5 bases and J by 7 bases. The CDR3 protein is CASSPTRDRYEAFF. CDR3 bases read: TGTGCCAGCAGTCCAACACGGGACAGATATGAA.

Of note for this clone: The CDR3 goes on 3 residues after the read ends, and that part is filled in from the germline J gene. The rearrangement uses TRBV11-2 and TRBJ2-3; TRBD2 agrees at 7 bases. The CDR3 totals 15 residues. V was pared by 6 bases and J by 1 base, with 7 bases of the junction left unmatched. Per germline, CDR1 SGHAT and CDR2 FQNNGV. CDR3: CASSPRDYRTDTQYF. The CDR3 bases that were read are TGTGCCAGCAGTCCCCGGGACTACCGCACAGATACG.

A remark on this clone: The missing CDR3 end, 3 residues past where the read stops, is filled in from the germline J gene. The V call is TRBV19, the J call TRBJ1-1; 9 bases fit TRBD1. Per the germline V gene, CDR1 is LNHDA and CDR2 is SQIVND (reference sequence). Losses at the gene ends were 11 bases for V and 4 bases for J; bases not matched to a gene: 5. The CDR3 totals 12 residues. The CDR3 bases that were read are TGTGCCGGCGGACAGGGGACCACTGAA. Encoded protein: CAGGQGTTE. The CDR3 reads in full as CAGGQGTTEAFF.

Notes on this clone: The read stops 3 residues short of the end of the CDR3; the missing end is completed from the germline J gene. J is TRBJ2-3 and V is TRBV4-1; a possible D gene is TRBD2 (5 bases). Germline CDR1 MGHRA, CDR2 YSYEKL. V lost 5 bases and J lost 6, with 15 bases in between. There are 14 residues in the CDR3. The CDR3 reads CASSSPGKRDTQYF. Incomplete CDR3 DNA: TGCGCCAGCAGCTCCCCCGGAAAGCGGGATACG.

Comments on this clone: The read falls 3 residues short of the CDR3 end, and the missing part is taken from the germline J gene. The chain recombines TRBV5-8 with TRBJ2-5; the D is unclear. The germline gives CDR1 SGHTS, CDR2 YDEGEE. Deletions cut 4 bases from V and 5 bases from J, with 12 bases between. The CDR3 is 13 amino acids. The CDR3 spells CASSPQFGETQYF. Partial CDR3 DNA: TGTGCCAGCAGCCCCCAGTTTGGTGAGACC.

On this clone itself: The CDR3 end lies 3 residues beyond the end of the read and is filled in from the germline J gene. The gene calls are TRBV10-3 and TRBJ2-7, with 10 nucleotides matching TRBD1. With 6 bases clipped from V and 1 base from J, the junction kept 6 bases outside the gene matches. The CDR3 consists of 15 residues. Germline V gene sequence: CDR1 ENHRY, CDR2 SYGVKD. The covered CDR3 bases are TGTGCCATCAGCTCCGGGACAGGGGTATCCTACGAG. The encoded protein is CAISSGTGVSYE. The whole CDR3 region reads CAISSGTGVSYEQYF.

The CDR3 region is CASNRGDTQYF. The sequenced part of the CDR3 DNA is TGTGCCAGCAACAGGGGAGATACG. This chain joins TRBV2 and TRBJ2-3; TRBD1 aligns across 7 bases. The read ends 3 residues early relative to the CDR3; the germline J gene fills the gap. This CDR3 spans 11 amino acids. V lost 7 bases and J lost 5; bases outside the gene matches: 0. Per the germline V gene, CDR1 is SNHLY and CDR2 is FYNNEI. Based on the CDR3 plus reference TRBV2 and TRBJ2-3, the full variable domain is EPEVTQTPSHQVTQMGQEVILRCVPISNHLYFYWYRQILGQKVEFLVSFYNNEISEKSEIFDDQFSVERPDGSNFTLKIRSTKLEDSAMYFCASNRGDTQYFGPGTRLTVL.

The sequenced part of the CDR3 DNA is TGTGCCATCAAAACGGGACAGGGCACCGGGGAG. This sequence encodes CAIKTGQGTGE. The whole CDR3 protein is CAIKTGQGTGELFF. This chain joins TRBV10-3 and TRBJ2-2; TRBD1 agrees at 9 bases. The missing CDR3 end, 3 residues past where the read stops, is filled in from the germline J gene. The germline V gene has CDR1 ENHRY and CDR2 SYGVKD. This CDR3 has 14 residues. The V gene end was trimmed by 7 bases and the J gene end by 4 bases; junction bases not matched to a gene: 4.

Comments on this clone: The CDR3 end lies 3 residues beyond the end of the read and is filled in from the germline J gene. The chain recombines TRBV7-2 with TRBJ2-3; 7 bases are a match to TRBD2. Germline V CDR1 and CDR2: SGHTA, FQGNSA. The CDR3 is made up of 15 amino acids. Losses at the gene ends were 5 bases for V and 1 base for J; bases not matched to a gene: 6. CDR3: CASSLQSGGTDTQYF. The covered CDR3 bases are TGTGCCAGCAGCCTCCAGAGCGGGGGCACAGATACG.

Concerning this clone: The read falls 3 residues short of the CDR3 end, and the missing part is taken from the germline J gene. The V call is TRBV5-4, the J call TRBJ2-3; a possible D gene is TRBD2 (6 bases). This CDR3 contains 14 residues. The germline gives CDR1 SGHNT, CDR2 YYREEE (reference sequence). V lost 4 bases and J lost 2, with 11 bases in between. CDR3 sequence reads: CASSATRITDTQYF. The DNA read from the CDR3 is TGTGCCAGCAGCGCGACTAGGATCACAGATACG.

Concerning this clone: The CDR3 extends 3 residues past the end of the read, so its final part is completed from the germline J gene. This chain connects TRBV5-4 to TRBJ2-3, with 8 nucleotides matching TRBD2. V was pared by 4 bases and J by 2 bases, with 9 bases of the junction left unmatched. The length of the CDR3 is 16 residues. Looked up from germline, CDR1 is SGHNT and CDR2 is YYREEE (reference sequence). Incomplete CDR3 DNA: TGTGCCAGCAGCATACATTCGGGACTAGACACAGATACG. This codes for CASSIHSGLDTDT. The full CDR3 protein is CASSIHSGLDTDTQYF.

To note about this clone: Read coverage stops 3 residues before the CDR3 terminus; the germline J gene supplies the remainder. The chain joins TRBV10-3 to TRBJ2-3, with TRBD2 matching 10 bases. V dropped 4 bases and J dropped 3; count of bases not matched to a gene: 7. Looked up from germline, CDR1 is ENHRY and CDR2 is SYGVKD. This CDR3 has 16 amino acids. The chain's CDR3 is CAISGGTSGVTDTQYF. The CDR3 DNA, read in part, is TGTGCCATCAGTGGGGGAACTAGCGGGGTAACAGATACG.

A remark on this clone: The read stops 3 residues short of the end of the CDR3; the missing end is completed from the germline J gene. The chain carries TRBV10-3 and TRBJ2-2, with TRBD1 identical over 9 bases. Germline CDR1 ENHRY, CDR2 SYGVKD. The CDR3 runs 14 residues. Trimming took 5 bases from V and 7 from J; bases not matched to a gene: 5. The CDR3 reads CAISWTGAHGELFF. Incomplete CDR3 DNA: TGTGCCATCAGTTGGACAGGGGCGCACGGGGAG.

About this clone itself: The CDR3 goes on 3 residues after the read ends, and that part is filled in from the germline J gene. The chain uses TRBV6-1 and TRBJ2-7; the match to TRBD1 covers 7 bases. Per germline, CDR1 MNHNS and CDR2 SASEGT. The CDR3 consists of 17 residues. After removal of 2 bases from V and 2 bases from J, the junction contained 12 bases not matched to a gene. The DNA read from the CDR3 is TGTGCCAGCAGTGAAAGGACAGGAACATTGCGAGCCTACGAG. This sequence encodes CASSERTGTLRAYE. The full CDR3 is CASSERTGTLRAYEQYF.

As to this clone: The read ends 3 residues before the CDR3 terminus; that terminus is restored from the germline J gene. The V call is TRBV6-1, the J call TRBJ2-1; weak D call: TRBD2 (6 bases). Germline CDR1 reads MNHNS; CDR2 reads SASEGT. The CDR3 contains 16 residues. V was clipped by 4 bases and J by 0 bases, with 13 bases between them. CDR3 DNA (partial): TGTGCCAGCAGTGGCCCTAGCGAGGCCTCCTACAATGAG. Translation gives CASSGPSEASYNE. In full, the CDR3 is CASSGPSEASYNEQFF.

Concerning this clone: The read gets to within 3 residues of the CDR3 end, and the germline J gene fills in the rest. The genes are TRBV2 and TRBJ1-6; 10 positions match TRBD1. The CDR3 consists of 14 residues. The germline V gene has CDR1 SNHLY and CDR2 FYNNEI. Trimming removed 6 bases from V and 7 bases from J; junction bases left unmatched: 3. The covered CDR3 bases are TGTGCCAGCAGGGAGGGACAGGGGAATTCACCC. Its protein product is CASREGQGNSP. The CDR3 as a whole reads CASREGQGNSPLHF.

With regard to this clone: The read stops 3 residues short of the end of the CDR3; the missing end is completed from the germline J gene. This chain links TRBV5-1 with TRBJ1-1, with D possibly matching TRBD1 (5 bases). V was pared by 0 bases and J by 1 base, with 10 bases between. The CDR3 is 15 amino acids. Germline loops: CDR1 SGHRS, CDR2 YFSETQ. CDR3 protein: CASSLAQGRNTEAFF. Incomplete CDR3 DNA: TGCGCCAGCAGCTTGGCCCAGGGCAGGAACACTGAA.

Of note for this clone: Read sequence stops 3 residues before the CDR3 end, and the germline J gene provides the missing end. The rearrangement joins TRBV11-3 to TRBJ2-7; D tentatively reads TRBD1 or TRBD2 (6 bases each). Germline V gene lookup returns CDR1 SGHNT and CDR2 YENEEA. The CDR3 is 14 residues long. V gave up 5 bases and J gave up 3 bases, with 14 bases separating them. The CDR3 sequence is CASSRGGGSYEQYF. The sequenced CDR3 bases are TGTGCCAGCAGCCGAGGAGGGGGTAGCTACGAG.

A word on this clone: The CDR3 end is not reached by the read, which stops 3 residues before it; the germline J gene fills it in. The chain combines TRBV10-3 with TRBJ2-2; 9 nucleotides align to TRBD2. Trimming removed 6 bases from V and 5 bases from J; junction bases left unmatched: 4. Looked up from germline, CDR1 is ENHRY and CDR2 is SYGVKD. The CDR3 has 14 residues. The sequenced CDR3 bases are TGTGCCATCAGCCCGGGACTAGCTACCGGGGAG. Amino acid sequence: CAISPGLATGE. The CDR3 in its entirety is CAISPGLATGELFF.

The sequenced CDR3 bases are TGTGCCAGCTCCGGGACTAGCGGGAGGGAAGGCGGGGAG. Translating it yields CASSGTSGREGGE. The CDR3 in its entirety is CASSGTSGREGGELFF. The chain employs TRBV2 and TRBJ2-2; TRBD2 matches at 16 bases. The CDR3 extends 3 residues past the end of the read, so its final part is completed from the germline J gene. The CDR3 runs to 16 residues. V dropped 8 bases and J dropped 7; count of bases not matched to a gene: 7. CDR1 and CDR2 (germline): SNHLY, FYNNEI. Filled out from reference TRBV2 and TRBJ2-2, the complete variable domain reads EPEVTQTPSHQVTQMGQEVILRCVPISNHLYFYWYRQILGQKVEFLVSFYNNEISEKSEIFDDQFSVERPDGSNFTLKIRSTKLEDSAMYFCASSGTSGREGGELFFGEGSRLTVL.

About this clone: The read halts 3 residues ahead of the CDR3 end, with the missing end drawn from the germline J gene. This chain links TRBV19 with TRBJ1-3; D perhaps matches TRBD1 (6 bases). The CDR3 extends over 14 amino acids. Looked up from germline, CDR1 is LNHDA and CDR2 is SQIVND (reference sequence). Trimming took off 9 bases at V and 4 bases at J, with 16 bases between the two ends. The sequenced part of the CDR3 DNA is TGTGCCAGCCTGCCGGGACACAGCGGAAACACC. Encoded protein: CASLPGHSGNT. The full CDR3 sequence reads CASLPGHSGNTIYF.